Below, 26 T cell receptor beta chains from the same sample are listed, as sequenced in a study of T cells and copy number aberrations in small-cell lung cancer. Generated by immunoSEQ multiplex PCR, the TCRdb table keeps only in-frame clones and is missing some. This sample has about 730 clones, with about 88% found just once. Sample: tumor tissue. All receptors come from a man in his sixties with small cell lung cancer.

The genes are TRBV10-3 and TRBJ2-1; 8 bases line up with TRBD2. This CDR3 comprises 13 residues. The germline CDR1 and CDR2 sequences are ENHRY and SYGVKD. With 7 bases clipped from V and 6 bases from J, the junction kept 5 bases outside the gene matches. CDR3 DNA: TGTGCCATCACTCGGGAGGGGATCAATGAGCAGTTCTTC. This encodes CAITREGINEQFF.

This chain uses TRBV27 with TRBJ2-2; D may be TRBD2 (6 bases). Germline CDR1 MNHEY, CDR2 SMNVEV (reference sequence). V was pared by 4 bases and J by 15 bases, with 21 bases between. The CDR3 consists of 14 residues. The CDR3 sequence is CASSSSGGLAGMFF. The CDR3 DNA reads TGTGCCAGCAGTTCATCAGGAGGGCTCGCTGGGATGTTTTTT.

For the CDR3, the DNA is TGCAGCGTTGAAGGTGGGGCCAACGTCCTGACTTTC. It encodes CSVEGGANVLTF. The chain uses TRBV29-1 and TRBJ2-6; D is unclear. V gave up 1 base and J gave up 3 bases, with 1 base separating them. Germline CDR1 SQVTM, CDR2 ANQGSEA. CDR3 length: 12 amino acids.

The rearrangement uses TRBV28 and TRBJ2-1; D gene unclear. Trimming left V 4 bases short and J 4 bases short, with 8 bases between. This CDR3 has 13 amino acids. Germline assignment: CDR1 MDHEN and CDR2 SYDVKM. The CDR3 sequence is CASSWPTYNEQFF. In nucleotides, the CDR3 is TGTGCCAGCAGTTGGCCTACTTACAATGAGCAGTTCTTC.

V is TRBV7-6 and J is TRBJ1-4; TRBD1 might be the D (6 bases). This CDR3 spans 15 amino acids. Trimming removed 5 bases from V and 4 bases from J, with 14 bases in between. The germline V gene has CDR1 SGHVS and CDR2 FNYEAQ. CDR3 sequence reads: CASSVPGAGNEKLFF. The DNA for the CDR3 is TGTGCCAGCAGCGTCCCAGGGGCGGGTAATGAAAAACTGTTTTTT.

The CDR3 spells CASRREYGYTF. In nucleotides, the CDR3 is TGTGCCAGCAGACGGGAGTATGGCTACACCTTC. This chain connects TRBV2 to TRBJ1-2, with D unresolved. Germline CDR1 and CDR2: SNHLY and FYNNEI. This CDR3 spans 11 amino acids. The V and J ends lost 6 bases and 5 bases respectively, with 7 bases between them.

A note on this clone: At one end, the junction sequence differs from germline, possibly due to a read error. The same CDR3 arises from other DNA sequences in this sample as well. V and J are TRBV6-5 and TRBJ1-1; no definite D call. Germline CDR1 is MNHEY and CDR2 is SVGAGI. The CDR3 spans 14 residues. CDR3 sequence reads: CASSYLQGNTEAFF. DNA for the CDR3: TGCGCCAGCAGTTACTTGCAAGGGAACACTGAAGCTTTCTTT.

The chain is built from TRBV11-1 and TRBJ1-1; no firm D call. V shed 3 bases and J shed 1 base, with 9 bases lying between them. The germline V gene encodes CDR1 SGHAT and CDR2 FQDESV (reference sequence). The CDR3 is 14 amino acids. This CDR3 reads CASSLWQQNTEAFF. For the CDR3, the DNA is TGTGCCAGCAGCTTGTGGCAGCAGAACACTGAAGCTTTCTTT.

The chain joins TRBV14 to TRBJ2-2; TRBD2 matches 9 bases. Germline V gene sequence: CDR1 SGHDN, CDR2 FVKESK. J was trimmed by 3 bases and V by 7 bases; bases with no gene match: 3. This CDR3 spans 14 amino acids. The CDR3 sequence: CASTRLADTGELFF. For the CDR3, the DNA is TGTGCCAGCACAAGACTAGCGGACACCGGGGAGCTGTTTTTT.

This sequence joins TRBV4-2 and TRBJ2-7; the match to TRBD2 covers 9 bases. Germline lookup yields CDR1 LGHNA and CDR2 YNFKEQ. J gave up 3 bases and V 4 bases, and 4 bases lay outside the gene matches. There are 14 residues in the CDR3. CDR3 loop: CASSPSGTVYEQYF. The CDR3, as DNA: TGTGCCAGCAGCCCTAGCGGGACGGTCTACGAGCAGTACTTC.

The chain carries TRBV19 and TRBJ1-2; D may be TRBD1 (5 bases). There are 16 residues in the CDR3. V lost 3 bases and J 4 bases, leaving 18 bases between the germline ends. Per germline, CDR1 LNHDA and CDR2 SQIVND (reference sequence). The DNA of the CDR3 is TGTGCCAGTAGTATCTCTGCGGGGGGATTTCCCTATGGCTACACCTTC. It is translated as CASSISAGGFPYGYTF.

The chain has TRBV7-9 and TRBJ2-4; no clear D gene. Germline V gene data show CDR1 as SEHNR and CDR2 as FQNEAQ (reference sequence). CDR3 length: 13 residues. The germline V and J ends were trimmed by 5 bases and 6 bases, with 11 bases remaining between them. This CDR3 reads CASSPDPGNIQYF. For the CDR3, the DNA is TGTGCCAGCAGCCCAGACCCCGGAAACATTCAGTACTTC.

The rearrangement joins TRBV5-1 to TRBJ1-1; 8 bases match TRBD1. Unmatched junction bases numbered 6, after V lost 3 bases and J lost 5 bases. This CDR3 region has 14 residues. Germline V gene sequence: CDR1 SGHRS, CDR2 YFSETQ. CDR3 DNA sequence: TGCGCCAGCAGCTCAGAGACAGGGGTGACTGAAGCTTTCTTT. Translated: CASSSETGVTEAFF.

CDR3 residues: CASSESLGGISYEQYF. CDR3 DNA sequence: TGTGCCAGCAGTGAATCACTCGGGGGGATCTCCTACGAGCAGTACTTC. The genes are TRBV28 and TRBJ2-7; 7 nucleotides align to TRBD2. V was pared by 5 bases and J by 0 bases, with 10 bases of the junction left unmatched. The CDR3 has 16 amino acids. From germline, CDR1 is MDHEN and CDR2 SYDVKM.

Points on this clone: The identical CDR3 is also encoded by other nucleotide sequences in the sample. J is TRBJ2-3 and V is TRBV30; D is unresolved. The CDR3 has 13 residues. CDR1 is GTSNPN, CDR2 SVGIG, per germline (reference sequence). V was cut by 0 bases and J by 0 bases, with 4 bases left in between. This chain's CDR3 is CAWSVHSTDTQYF. The DNA of the CDR3 is TGTGCCTGGAGTGTACATAGCACAGATACGCAGTATTTT. The full variable domain, with the rest looked up from reference TRBV30 and TRBJ2-3, is SQTIHQWPATLVQPVGSPLSLECTVEGTSNPNLYWYRQAAGRGLQLLFYSVGIGQISSEVPQNLSASRPQDRQFILSSKKLLLSDSGFYLCAWSVHSTDTQYFGPGTRLTVL.

The chain couples TRBV2 to TRBJ1-4; 8 nucleotides line up with TRBD1. The CDR3 has 12 residues. Losses at the gene ends were 8 bases for V and 8 bases for J; bases not matched to a gene: 4. Germline CDR1 SNHLY, CDR2 FYNNEI. CDR3 region: CASRTGREKLFF. CDR3 DNA sequence: TGTGCCAGCCGGACAGGGAGGGAAAAACTGTTTTTT.

The CDR3 region is CASSLRILAGAADTQYF. CDR3 coding DNA: TGTGCCAGCAGCTTAAGGATACTAGCGGGAGCTGCAGATACGCAGTATTTT. This chain connects TRBV11-2 to TRBJ2-3, with 11 bases matching TRBD2. This CDR3 region has 17 residues. V was clipped by 2 bases and J by 4 bases; unmatched bases: 8. Germline-derived CDR1 and CDR2 are SGHAT and FQNNGV.

The chain employs TRBV5-1 and TRBJ2-1; no reliable D call. The germline V and J ends were trimmed by 0 bases and 4 bases, with 8 bases remaining between them. Germline CDR1 is SGHRS and CDR2 is YFSETQ. The CDR3 has 14 amino acids. In DNA, the CDR3 is TGCGCCAGCAGCTTGGCTGGAAATTACAATGAGCAGTTCTTC. This sequence encodes CASSLAGNYNEQFF.

Here the CDR3 reads CASSSGLAEETQYF. The CDR3 nucleotides are TGCGCCAGCAGCTCTGGACTAGCGGAAGAGACCCAGTACTTC. This rearrangement joins TRBV5-1 to TRBJ2-5; 10 nucleotides match TRBD2. CDR3 length: 14 amino acids. Germline CDR1 reads SGHRS; CDR2 reads YFSETQ. The V and J ends lost 3 bases and 3 bases, in that order; junction bases with no gene match: 2.

This clone was recorded once. The chain recombines TRBV11-2 with TRBJ2-5; 9 nucleotides match TRBD2. Trimming cost V 6 bases and J 0 bases; bases outside gene matches: 5. Germline-derived CDR1 and CDR2 are SGHAT and FQNNGV. CDR3 length equals 15 residues. The CDR3 sequence is CASSPWTSDQETQYF. The DNA for the CDR3 is TGTGCCAGCAGTCCCTGGACTAGCGACCAAGAGACCCAGTACTTC.

The V and J genes are TRBV30 and TRBJ2-7; D is perhaps TRBD1 (6 bases). The ends were cut back, 0 bases at V and 6 bases at J, with 6 bases in the middle. Germline loops: CDR1 GTSNPN, CDR2 SVGIG (reference sequence). This CDR3 is built from 11 residues. The DNA of the CDR3 is TGTGCCTGGAGTGTAGGGGGCGAGCAGTACTTC. The encoded protein is CAWSVGGEQYF.

The gene calls are TRBV29-1 and TRBJ2-5; TRBD2 agrees at 7 bases. After removal of 3 bases from V and 4 bases from J, the junction contained 8 bases not matched to a gene. This CDR3 region has 14 residues. The germline CDR1 and CDR2 sequences are SQVTM and ANQGSEA. CDR3 DNA: TGCAGCGTTGATGAGCGGGAACGATTAGAGACCCAGTACTTC. Protein: CSVDERERLETQYF.

The genes are TRBV11-2 and TRBJ1-1; D is undetermined. The CDR3 has 15 amino acids. V was clipped by 4 bases and J by 4 bases, with 16 bases between them. Germline assignment: CDR1 SGHAT and CDR2 FQNNGV. The CDR3 reads CASSSNLGQSTEAFF. The CDR3 DNA sequence: TGTGCCAGCAGCTCAAACCTTGGGCAGAGCACTGAAGCTTTCTTT. Using reference TRBV11-2 and TRBJ1-1 for the parts outside the CDR3, the full variable domain is EAGVAQSPRYKIIEKRQSVAFWCNPISGHATLYWYQQILGQGPKLLIQFQNNGVVDDSQLPKDRFSAERLKGVDSTLKIQPAKLEDSAVYLCASSSNLGQSTEAFFGQGTRLTVV.

A single count supports this clone. In the same sample, other DNA sequences code for this CDR3. This rearrangement joins TRBV30 to TRBJ1-1; TRBD1 aligns across 10 bases. The CDR3 is 15 residues long. Unmatched junction bases numbered 5, after V lost 0 bases and J lost 4 bases. CDR1 is GTSNPN, CDR2 SVGIG, per germline (reference sequence). CDR3 in amino acids: CAWSVPGTGVTEAFF. For the CDR3, the DNA is TGTGCCTGGAGTGTACCCGGGACAGGGGTCACTGAAGCTTTCTTT.

The chain has TRBV9 and TRBJ2-1; a weak D match, TRBD1 (6 bases). Trimming pared 3 bases from V and 6 bases from J, leaving 13 bases between. The length of the CDR3 is 14 residues. CDR1 SGDLS and CDR2 YYNGEE come from the germline V gene. CDR3 amino acids: CASSARQVANEQFF. As DNA, the CDR3 is TGTGCCAGCAGCGCCCGACAGGTTGCCAATGAGCAGTTCTTC.

The V call is TRBV30, the J call TRBJ1-1; TRBD1 matches at 7 bases. The germline V gene has CDR1 GTSNPN and CDR2 SVGIG (reference sequence). The CDR3 length is 11 residues. As DNA, the CDR3 is TGTGCTGTGCAGGGGGGCACTGAAGCTTTCTTT. Translating it yields CAVQGGTEAFF.